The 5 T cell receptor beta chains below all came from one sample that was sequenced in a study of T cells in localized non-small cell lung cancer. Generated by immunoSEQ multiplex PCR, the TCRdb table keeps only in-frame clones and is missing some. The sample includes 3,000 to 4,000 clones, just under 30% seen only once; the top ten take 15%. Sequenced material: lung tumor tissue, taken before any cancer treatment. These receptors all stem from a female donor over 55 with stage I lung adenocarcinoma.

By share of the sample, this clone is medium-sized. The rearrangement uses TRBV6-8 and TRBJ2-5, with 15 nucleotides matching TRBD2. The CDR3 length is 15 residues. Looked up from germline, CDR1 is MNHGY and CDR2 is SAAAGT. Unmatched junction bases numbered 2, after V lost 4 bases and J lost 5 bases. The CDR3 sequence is CASSWTSGGAETQYF. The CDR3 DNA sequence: TGTGCCAGCAGTTGGACTAGCGGGGGGGCCGAGACCCAGTACTTC.

The CDR3 nucleotides read TGTGCCTGGAACAAGCGAGCTAATGAAAAACTGTTTTTT. It yields the protein CAWNKRANEKLFF. The chain recombines TRBV30 with TRBJ1-4, with D hard to call. The V end was cut by 4 bases, the J end by 3 bases, with 9 bases between. Germline V gives CDR1 GTSNPN, CDR2 SVGIG (reference sequence). This CDR3 has 13 residues. The full variable domain, rest sourced from reference TRBV30 and TRBJ1-4, is SQTIHQWPATLVQPVGSPLSLECTVEGTSNPNLYWYRQAAGRGLQLLFYSVGIGQISSEVPQNLSASRPQDRQFILSSKKLLLSDSGFYLCAWNKRANEKLFFGSGTQLSVL.

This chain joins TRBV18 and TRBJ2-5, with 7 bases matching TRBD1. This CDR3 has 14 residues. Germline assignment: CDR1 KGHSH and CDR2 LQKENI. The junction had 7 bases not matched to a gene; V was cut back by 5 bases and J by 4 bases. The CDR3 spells CASSEQGMGETQYF. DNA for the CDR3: TGTGCCAGCTCAGAACAGGGGATGGGAGAGACCCAGTACTTC.

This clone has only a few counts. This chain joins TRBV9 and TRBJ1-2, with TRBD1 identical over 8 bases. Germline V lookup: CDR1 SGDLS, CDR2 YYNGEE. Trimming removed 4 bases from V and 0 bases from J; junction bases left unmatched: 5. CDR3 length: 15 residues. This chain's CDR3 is CASSTRGRANYGYTF. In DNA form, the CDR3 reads TGTGCCAGCAGCACCAGGGGGCGTGCTAACTATGGCTACACCTTC.

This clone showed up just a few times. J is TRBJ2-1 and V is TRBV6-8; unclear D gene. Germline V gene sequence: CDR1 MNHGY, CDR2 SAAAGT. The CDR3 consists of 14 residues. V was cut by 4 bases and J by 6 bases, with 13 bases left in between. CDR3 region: CASSSSLGINEQFF. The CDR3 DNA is TGTGCCAGCAGTTCCTCTTTGGGCATCAATGAGCAGTTCTTC.